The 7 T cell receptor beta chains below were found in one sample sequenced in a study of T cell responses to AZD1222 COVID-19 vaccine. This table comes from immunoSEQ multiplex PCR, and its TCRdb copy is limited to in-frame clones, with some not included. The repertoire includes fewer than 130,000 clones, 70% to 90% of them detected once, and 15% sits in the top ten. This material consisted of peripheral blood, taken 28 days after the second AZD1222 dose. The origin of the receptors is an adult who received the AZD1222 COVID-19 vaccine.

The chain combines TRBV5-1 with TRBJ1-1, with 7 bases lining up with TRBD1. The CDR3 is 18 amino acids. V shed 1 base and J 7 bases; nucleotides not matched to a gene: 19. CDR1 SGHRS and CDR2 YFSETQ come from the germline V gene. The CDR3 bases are TGCGCCAGCAGCTTGCTGACAGGGAGCTTGGTCACCAAGCATGAAGCTTTCTTT. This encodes CASSLLTGSLVTKHEAFF.

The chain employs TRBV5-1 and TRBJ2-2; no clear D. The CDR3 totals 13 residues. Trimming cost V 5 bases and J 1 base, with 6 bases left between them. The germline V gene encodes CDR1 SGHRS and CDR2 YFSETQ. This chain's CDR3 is CASRVGNTGELFF. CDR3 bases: TGCGCCAGCAGGGTCGGGAACACCGGGGAGCTGTTTTTT.

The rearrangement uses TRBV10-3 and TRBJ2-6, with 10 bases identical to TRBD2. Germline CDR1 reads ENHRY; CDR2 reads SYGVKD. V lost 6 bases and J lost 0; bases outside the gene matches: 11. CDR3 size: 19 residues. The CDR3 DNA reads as TGTGCCATCAGGCCCCGACTAGCGGGTCAAGCCTCTGGGGCCAACGTCCTGACTTTC. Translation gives CAIRPRLAGQASGANVLTF.

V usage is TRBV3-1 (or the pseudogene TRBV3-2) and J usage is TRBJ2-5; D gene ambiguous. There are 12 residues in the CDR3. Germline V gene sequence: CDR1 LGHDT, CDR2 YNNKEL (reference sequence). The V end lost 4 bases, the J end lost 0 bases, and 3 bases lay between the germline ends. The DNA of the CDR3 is TGTGCCAGCAGCCTTGACCAAGAGACCCAGTACTTC. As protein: CASSLDQETQYF.

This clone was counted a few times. The CDR3 protein is CASSVAGGGASKNIQYF. The DNA for the CDR3 is TGTGCCAGCAGCGTAGCCGGGGGGGGCGCTTCCAAAAACATTCAGTACTTC. The V and J genes are TRBV9 and TRBJ2-4, with 8 bases identical to TRBD2. The CDR3 spans 17 residues. Germline V lookup: CDR1 SGDLS, CDR2 YYNGEE. The J segment lost 2 bases and the V segment lost 0 bases, leaving 7 bases of the junction unmatched. The whole variable domain, remainder taken from reference TRBV9 and TRBJ2-4, is DSGVTQTPKHLITATGQRVTLRCSPRSGDLSVYWYQQSLDQGLQFLIQYYNGEERAKGNILERFSAQQFPDLHSELNLSSLELGDSALYFCASSVAGGGASKNIQYFGAGTRLSVL.

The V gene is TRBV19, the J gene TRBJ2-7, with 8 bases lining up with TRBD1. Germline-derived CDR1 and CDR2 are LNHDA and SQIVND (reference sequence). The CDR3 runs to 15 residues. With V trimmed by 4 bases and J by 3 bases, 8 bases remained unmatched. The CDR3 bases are TGTGCCAGTAGTACCTTGGACAGGGCTCTCTACGAGCAGTACTTC. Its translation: CASSTLDRALYEQYF.

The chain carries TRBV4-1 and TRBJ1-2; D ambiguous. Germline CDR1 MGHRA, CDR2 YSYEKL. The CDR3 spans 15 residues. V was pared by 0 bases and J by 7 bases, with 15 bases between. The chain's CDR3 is CASSQDSREGGGYTF. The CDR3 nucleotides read TGCGCCAGCAGCCAAGATTCGAGGGAGGGAGGTGGCTACACCTTC.